These 25 T cell receptor beta chains originate from one sample sequenced in a study of CD8+ T cells in alopecia areata. Those with alopecia areata gave lesional scalp punch biopsies and peripheral blood. Reverse transcription of extracted RNA yielded cDNA, which provided the sequencing template. Sequencing used immunoSEQ multiplex PCR; TCRdb keeps in-frame clones, though not all of them. The data contain some 12,000 clones, around 62% of them seen just once; the ten biggest clones take up more than 13%. Sequencing was carried out using skin. The receptors shown here come from a human donor with alopecia areata.

This chain links TRBV6-5 with TRBJ1-5, with a weak D call TRBD1 (6 bases). Germline values: CDR1 MNHEY, CDR2 SVGAGI. V dropped 6 bases and J dropped 6 bases, with 18 bases sitting between them. CDR3 length equals 15 residues. The CDR3: CASSLDLPRGQPQHF. The CDR3 region has the DNA TGTGCCAGCAGCTTGGATCTCCCCAGGGGTCAGCCCCAGCATTTT.

The chain links TRBV27 to TRBJ2-6; D remains ambiguous. In germline, CDR1 is MNHEY, CDR2 SMNVEV (reference sequence). V was pared by 8 bases and J by 1 base, with 12 bases between. This CDR3 has 15 amino acids. CDR3 amino acids: CASGFGISGANVLTF. The CDR3 DNA follows: TGTGCCAGCGGGTTTGGGATTTCTGGGGCCAACGTCCTGACTTTC.

The chain combines TRBV7-6 with TRBJ2-7; D is unclear. The CDR3 has 13 residues. The V end was cut by 1 base, the J end by 5 bases, with 9 bases between. Per the germline V gene, CDR1 is SGHVS and CDR2 is FNYEAQ. This CDR3 is CASSLVVGDEQYF. The CDR3 DNA follows: TGTGCCAGCAGCTTAGTTGTTGGGGACGAGCAGTACTTC.

This clone was picked up a small number of times. The rearrangement uses TRBV10-3 and TRBJ1-1; TRBD1 matches 8 bases. The V segment lost 0 bases and the J segment 5 bases; nucleotides outside the gene matches: 14. This CDR3 region has 18 residues. Germline assignment: CDR1 ENHRY and CDR2 SYGVKD. The CDR3 loop is CAISESYSVSGGETEAFF. In DNA form, the CDR3 reads TGTGCCATCAGTGAGTCTTATTCGGTATCAGGGGGCGAGACTGAAGCTTTCTTT.

This clone has a handful of counts. The V and J genes are TRBV2 and TRBJ2-7; no reliable D call. Per germline, CDR1 SNHLY and CDR2 FYNNEI. CDR3 size: 14 residues. Trimming removed 6 bases at V and 6 bases at J, with 18 bases between. This CDR3 is CASRTGIFEVEQYF. The CDR3 nucleotides read TGTGCCAGCAGGACCGGCATTTTCGAGGTCGAGCAGTACTTC.

This clone was found a few times. Compared with germline, one end of the junction differs, possibly owing to a read error. The gene calls are TRBV2 and TRBJ2-1; TRBD2 aligns across 13 bases. Germline CDR1 is SNHLY and CDR2 is FYNNEI. The CDR3 consists of 15 residues. The CDR3 spells CASREGTSGIHEQFF. The DNA for the CDR3 is TGTGCCAGCAGGGAAGGGACTAGCGGGATCCATGAGCAGTTCTTC.

The gene calls are TRBV5-4 and TRBJ1-2; D may be TRBD1 (5 bases). CDR3 length equals 14 residues. Per germline, CDR1 SGHNT and CDR2 YYREEE (reference sequence). The V end lost 2 bases, the J end lost 1 base, and 9 bases lay between the germline ends. The CDR3 DNA sequence: TGTGCCAGCAGCTTCAGACAGCTTAACTATGGCTACACCTTC. Translating gives CASSFRQLNYGYTF.

The rearrangement links TRBV19 to TRBJ2-3; 8 bases fit TRBD1. The CDR3 contains 15 residues. With V trimmed by 5 bases and J by 5 bases, 9 bases remained unmatched. Germline loops: CDR1 LNHDA, CDR2 SQIVND (reference sequence). Written as DNA, the CDR3 is TGTGCCAGTAGTCAACAGGGGGTTTTAGGAGATACGCAGTATTTT. This sequence encodes CASSQQGVLGDTQYF.

The V call is TRBV6-6, the J call TRBJ2-7; TRBD1 might be the D (6 bases). The germline V gene encodes CDR1 MNHNY and CDR2 SVGAGI (reference sequence). V was pared by 0 bases and J by 3 bases, with 6 bases between. The CDR3 length is 13 residues. The CDR3 here is CASSYSDSYEQYF. CDR3 coding DNA: TGTGCCAGCAGTTACTCGGACAGCTACGAGCAGTACTTC.

The CDR3 is CASSINRGINIGNEQFF. The CDR3 DNA reads as TGTGCCAGTAGTATTAACAGGGGTATTAATATTGGCAATGAGCAGTTCTTC. The chain is built from TRBV19 and TRBJ2-1; the match to TRBD1 covers 7 bases. The CDR3 sequence is 17 residues long. Trimming took 3 bases from V and 6 from J; bases not matched to a gene: 14. Looked up from germline, CDR1 is LNHDA and CDR2 is SQIVND (reference sequence).

The chain employs TRBV29-1 and TRBJ2-1; D call uncertain. The CDR3 has 12 amino acids. Germline V lookup: CDR1 SQVTM, CDR2 ANQGSEA. Trimming shortened V by 3 bases and J by 7 bases, and 10 bases separated the two germline ends. CDR3 amino acids: CSVDFVANEQFF. The CDR3 DNA reads TGCAGCGTTGATTTCGTGGCTAATGAGCAGTTCTTC.

The chain recombines TRBV7-3 with TRBJ2-5; D gene uncertain. CDR1 is SGHTA, CDR2 FQGTGA, per germline. Trimming shortened V by 0 bases and J by 4 bases, and 6 bases separated the two germline ends. This CDR3 is built from 13 residues. The CDR3 protein is CASSLTSLETQYF. For the CDR3, the DNA is TGTGCCAGCAGCTTAACCAGTCTAGAGACCCAGTACTTC.

The chain uses TRBV27 and TRBJ1-6, with TRBD1 matching 10 bases. The CDR3 has 16 residues. With V trimmed by 0 bases and J by 7 bases, 3 bases remained unmatched. Germline V lookup: CDR1 MNHEY, CDR2 SMNVEV (reference sequence). For the CDR3, the DNA is TGTGCCAGCAGTTTATCGACGACAGGGGGCAATTCACCCCTCCACTTT. The encoded protein is CASSLSTTGGNSPLHF.

The chain has TRBV27 and TRBJ2-7, with TRBD1 matching over 7 bases. The germline gives CDR1 MNHEY, CDR2 SMNVEV (reference sequence). This CDR3 comprises 15 residues. Trimming took 5 bases from V and 4 from J; bases not matched to a gene: 11. The CDR3 bases are TGTGCCAGCAGTAGGTCCGGGACAGCGAGGTACGAGCAGTACTTC. This encodes CASSRSGTARYEQYF.

The V call is TRBV10-1, the J call TRBJ2-5; D unresolved. V lost 2 bases and J lost 1, with 5 bases in between. The V gene's germline CDR1 is WNHNN and CDR2 SYGVQD (reference sequence). The CDR3 covers 13 residues. CDR3 nucleotide sequence: TGCGCCAGCAGTGAGGCCCTCCAAGAGACCCAGTACTTC. Translated, it gives CASSEALQETQYF.

This clone was counted only a few times. The chain joins TRBV28 to TRBJ2-5, with D unclear. The CDR3 loop spans 14 amino acids. Per the germline V gene, CDR1 is MDHEN and CDR2 is SYDVKM. Trimming took 6 bases from V and 6 from J, leaving 17 bases between them. Written as DNA, the CDR3 is TGTGCCAGCAGACGCCCGGCCCCAGGACAGACCCAGTACTTC. It encodes CASRRPAPGQTQYF.

This chain connects TRBV4-1 to TRBJ2-7, with 7 bases matching TRBD1. Germline V gene data show CDR1 as MGHRA and CDR2 as YSYEKL. CDR3 size: 19 residues. The V gene end was trimmed by 0 bases and the J gene end by 1 base; junction bases not matched to a gene: 15. The CDR3, as DNA: TGCGCCAGCAGCCAAGATATTCGAGCGGAACAGGGGATTTCCTACGAGCAGTACTTC. It encodes CASSQDIRAEQGISYEQYF.

V and J are TRBV28 and TRBJ2-2, with 7 bases lining up with TRBD1. V lost 5 bases to trimming and J lost 7 bases; unmatched junction nucleotides: 10. This CDR3 contains 15 residues. CDR1 is MDHEN, CDR2 SYDVKM, per germline. The CDR3 is CASSNRGLGIGELFF. For the CDR3, the DNA is TGTGCCAGCAGTAATAGGGGGCTTGGTATCGGGGAGCTGTTTTTT.

The J gene is TRBJ2-7, the V gene TRBV5-4; a possible D gene is TRBD2 (5 bases). CDR1 and CDR2 from the germline V gene are SGHNT and YYREEE (reference sequence). The CDR3 runs to 13 residues. The V end was cut by 4 bases, the J end by 4 bases, with 12 bases between. The CDR3 nucleotides read TGTGCCAGCAGCCGGAGGTCTCCTTACGAGCAGTACTTC. This gives the protein CASSRRSPYEQYF.

This clone was observed a handful of times. The genes are TRBV6-5 and TRBJ1-1, with TRBD1 matching over 8 bases. Looked up from germline, CDR1 is MNHEY and CDR2 is SVGAGI. The CDR3 is 14 residues long. Trimming took 8 bases from V and 0 from J; bases not matched to a gene: 5. The CDR3 region has the DNA TGTGCCAGCCGGGACAGGTTCCTGAACACTGAAGCTTTCTTT. Its translation is CASRDRFLNTEAFF.

This rearrangement joins TRBV7-3 to TRBJ2-3; 7 bases line up with TRBD2. V was pared by 1 base and J by 3 bases, with 7 bases of the junction left unmatched. The CDR3 is 16 amino acids. Germline CDR1 is SGHTA and CDR2 is FQGTGA. CDR3 in amino acids: CASSLNPSGATDTQYF. The CDR3 DNA follows: TGTGCCAGCAGCTTAAACCCCAGCGGGGCTACAGATACGCAGTATTTT.

The chain uses TRBV11-2 and TRBJ2-1, with 8 bases matching TRBD2. Germline V gene data show CDR1 as SGHAT and CDR2 as FQNNGV. The V gene end was trimmed by 1 base and the J gene end by 4 bases; junction bases not matched to a gene: 6. There are 16 residues in the CDR3. CDR3: CASSLGAGGEYNEQFF. The CDR3 DNA is TGTGCCAGCAGCTTAGGCGCGGGAGGCGAATACAATGAGCAGTTCTTC.

The J gene is TRBJ1-2, the V gene TRBV4-2, with a tentative D call TRBD1 (6 bases). This CDR3 contains 14 residues. V lost 4 bases, J lost 0 bases, and 9 bases lay in between. The germline CDR1 and CDR2 sequences are LGHNA and YNFKEQ. This chain's CDR3 is CASSLRDTNYGYTF. The CDR3 nucleotides are TGTGCCAGCAGCCTCCGGGACACTAACTATGGCTACACCTTC.

This chain links TRBV6-5 with TRBJ2-1; tentatively, D is TRBD2 (5 bases). This CDR3 spans 15 amino acids. V was trimmed by 4 bases and J by 5 bases, leaving 15 bases between them. Germline V gene lookup returns CDR1 MNHEY and CDR2 SVGAGI. The CDR3, as DNA: TGTGCCAGCAGTTCCATTAGTTACGGGAACAATGAGCAGTTCTTC. Translated, it gives CASSSISYGNNEQFF.

This clone was seen a handful of times. The chain is built from TRBV7-3 and TRBJ2-2; D possibly corresponds to TRBD1 (5 bases). This CDR3 contains 13 residues. V lost 2 bases, J lost 5 bases, and 6 bases lay in between. Germline assignment: CDR1 SGHTA and CDR2 FQGTGA. The CDR3 nucleotides read TGTGCCAGCAGCTTACAGGGAACCGGGGAGCTGTTTTTT. Translating gives CASSLQGTGELFF.